This T cell receptor beta chain was identified in a study of blood T cell repertoires in COVID-19 (dated by TCRdb to the early 2020s). About the investigation overall: Collaborator samples came from the United States, Italy and Spain and covered acute and convalescent phases of COVID-19. The prospective study material was composed of cDNA or gDNA derived from T cells, B-cell-depleted T cells, or PBMCs. The dataset comprised deeply sampled blood TCRbeta repertoires from subjects exposed to, actively infected with, or recovered from COVID-19. A freely available public database, intended as a resource for researchers studying the immune response to SARS-CoV-2, is where the repertoires were released. Samples were obtained from the ongoing ImmuneRACE study (first 160 participants) and from approximately 1,200 subjects provided by 6 global collaborators. Sample metadata almost always included a de-identified subject ID, COVID-19 status, age in years and sex. Where HLA class I and class II types were available, the types were taken from metadata supplied by the sample provider, not from assay-based typing.

In the prospective study, participants were about 18 to 100 years old, resided in under 30 geographic areas of the United States, and were enrolled through a virtual design. To assign participants to cohorts, the prospective study relied on clinical history that participants themselves reported in a screening survey and a study questionnaire. ImmuneRACE Cohort 3 recovered participants were defined by two consecutive negative NP/OP PCR tests, healthcare professional clearance, or symptom resolution. In the prospective study, whole blood, serum and a nasopharyngeal or oropharyngeal swab were collected from each participant by mobile phlebotomists. Participants in the prospective study had the option to provide additional blood draws and questionnaires over a 2-month period. Before DNA extraction, blood samples from the prospective study were shipped at room temperature or frozen. CDR1 and CDR2 (MRHNA, SNTAGT) derive from the germline V gene. Relative to germline, V is 7 bases shorter and J is 5 bases shorter, with 12 bases between their ends. Taken from cysteine to phenylalanine, the CDR3 has 12 residues. Of all the DNA, just the CDR3 is kept, 36 bases in frame from base 1.

There are a few counts of this clone. Its antigen is currently not known. Base quality data are lacking; no much larger clone is found one base away. TCRbeta CDR3 regions were amplified from genomic DNA by means of the immunoSEQ Assay, a bias-controlled multiplex PCR. In the source study's methods: The number of nucleated cells in each sample was estimated by amplification of reference gene primers within the assay. Sequence reads were collapsed and filtered to measure the absolute abundance of every unique TCRbeta CDR3 rearrangement. Productive Simpson clonality was computed per sample as the square root of Simpson's diversity index over productive rearrangements. TCRdb holds this immuneACCESS table with in-frame rearrangements only. Some clones are missing; in checked studies, unresolved V genes explain under half, and the rest has no known cause. V, J and clone size are taken as reported in that table, and D and trimming were inferred from the DNA itself. Recorded for this sample are hundreds of thousands of clones; approximately 86% of them occurred a single time. Approximately 1.6% of the sample is held by the ten biggest clonotypes.

On the study overall, not on this receptor specifically: The amount of clinical and demographic metadata varied by source and participant and was provided uncurated.

The source material was PBMCs or T cells enriched from blood (not recorded which). This chain is built from TRBV6-4 and TRBJ2-7; a confident D gene designation cannot be given. This sequence was found in a woman aged 45-59 years who had recovered from COVID-19. The nucleotide sequence reads as follows: TGTGCCAGCACCGAGGTTCTTGACGAGCAGTACTTC. Translated, it gives CASTEVLDEQYF.